The rows below give T cell receptor beta chains drawn from one sample of a study of T cells in localized non-small cell lung cancer. Data came from immunoSEQ multiplex PCR; TCRdb stores just in-frame clones and leaves some out. The sample includes around 26,000 clones, approximately 81% of them seen just once. The sequencing here drew on peripheral blood, taken before any cancer treatment. The source of these receptors is a man aged 35 to 69 with stage III squamous cell lung carcinoma. CDR3s include the opening cysteine and the closing phenylalanine or tryptophan. D genes are given only for firm matches. Clone size is stated in some rows and not others, as once, few, many or a class when expanded.

>-|-|TRBV19|TRBJ1-4
TGTGCCAGTCTCTTGATTTCAGGGCTTGCAACTAATGAAAAACTGTTTTTT
CASLLISGLATNEKLFF
>-|-|TRBV7-8|TRBJ2-3
TGTGCCAGCAGCGGAAGGGGGCGCGCGGGAACCAGCACAGATACGCAGTATTTT
CASSGRGRAGTSTDTQYF
>-|once|TRBV2|TRBJ1-5
TGTGCCAGCAACAACAGGCACAATCAGCCCCAGCATTTT
CASNNRHNQPQHF
>-|-|TRBV11-2|TRBJ1-1
TGTGTTGGGGGTCCGGACACTGAAGCTTTCTTT
CVGGPDTEAFF
>TRBD1|-|TRBV28|TRBJ1-5
TGTGCCAGCAGCCTGCGACAGGGGGATCAGCCCCAGCATTTT
CASSLRQGDQPQHF
>-|-|TRBV7-6|TRBJ2-5
TGTGCCAGCAGCTGGGCACGGCAAGAGACCCAGTACTTC
CASSWARQETQYF
>TRBD1|-|TRBV29-1|TRBJ2-2
TGCAGCGTTAGGACAGGGGGTGACACCGGGGAGCTGTTTTTT
CSVRTGGDTGELFF
>-|-|TRBV4-1|TRBJ2-2
TGCGCCAGCAGCTATACAGAAAACACCGGGGAGCTGTTTTTT
CASSYTENTGELFF
>-|-|TRBV5-6|TRBJ2-5
TGTGCCAGCAGCTTGCCCCCCCGGCCTCAGACCCAGTACTTC
CASSLPPRPQTQYF
>TRBD1|-|TRBV27|TRBJ2-3
TGTGCCAGCAGTCCAACCCTCGGGACAGGGGAGAGAGATACGCAGTATTTT
CASSPTLGTGERDTQYF
>TRBD2|once|TRBV6-6|TRBJ2-5
TGTGCCAGCAGTTACTCGGGGGGGAAGGGGGAGACCCAGTACTTC
CASSYSGGKGETQYF
>TRBD1|once|TRBV6-5|TRBJ1-4
TGTGCCAGCAGTTACACGACAGGGAGAAATGAAAAACTGTTTTTT
CASSYTTGRNEKLFF
>-|-|TRBV30|TRBJ1-1
TGTGCCTGGAATCTAGACCTGAACACTGAAGCTTTCTTT
CAWNLDLNTEAFF
>TRBD1|-|TRBV9|TRBJ1-3
TGTGCCAGCAGCGCGGGGGGGGACAGCCTCGGAAACACCATATATTTT
CASSAGGDSLGNTIYF
>TRBD1|-|TRBV7-4|TRBJ1-1
TGTGCCAGCAGCTTAACAGGGGATACTGAAGCTTTCTTT
CASSLTGDTEAFF
>TRBD2|-|TRBV5-1|TRBJ2-7
TGCGCCAGCAGCTTGGCGGGGAGGGCCTACGAGCAGTACTTC
CASSLAGRAYEQYF
>-|-|TRBV5-1|TRBJ1-2
TGCGCCAGCAGCTTTGGACAGAGCTATGGCTACACCTTC
CASSFGQSYGYTF
>TRBD1|-|TRBV5-1|TRBJ2-7
TGCGCCAGCAGCTTGGGTCAGACAGGGAACTACGAGCAGTACTTC
CASSLGQTGNYEQYF
>-|-|TRBV7-9|TRBJ1-4
TGTGCCAGCAGCTTTAATTCAGGGGTTAATGAAAAACTGTTTTTT
CASSFNSGVNEKLFF
>-|-|TRBV15|TRBJ2-3
TGTGCCACCAGCAGGGACACCCCCGCGGACTCAGATACGCAGTATTTT
CATSRDTPADSDTQYF
>TRBD2|-|TRBV4-1|TRBJ2-1
TGCGCCAGCAGCCGGGGACTAGCGGTGAACAATGAGCAGTTCTTC
CASSRGLAVNNEQFF
>TRBD1|-|TRBV5-4|TRBJ2-7
TGTGCCAGCAGCACGGGACAGGACCCCTACGAGCAGTACTTC
CASSTGQDPYEQYF
>-|-|TRBV25-1|TRBJ2-7
TGTGCCAGCAGTGATCCGCCCGTCTACGAGCAGTACTTC
CASSDPPVYEQYF
>TRBD1|-|TRBV6-6|TRBJ1-1
TGTGCCAGCAGTTCCCACGACAGGGACACTGAAGCTTTCTTT
CASSSHDRDTEAFF